This paragraph reports one T cell receptor (beta chain). Its specificity is unknown. Within the sample, other DNA sequences also encode this same CDR3. The V end was cut by 1 base, the J end by 0 bases, with 13 bases between. CDR1 is LNHNV and CDR2 is YYDKDF in the germline V gene (reference sequence). The CDR3 runs to 17 residues. Naive CD8 isolation took CD45RO-negative cells positively selected for CCR7 and excluded terminally differentiated effector memory CD45RA+ cells. This entry is derived from a study of shared clonotypes between healthy human individuals. Study-wide background: Three CD4 naive, three CD4 memory, two CD8 naive and one CD8 memory plate were used per donor.

Notes on the study in general: Only blood underwent sampling, and tissue repertoires likely differ.

Clones were sequenced by immunoSEQ multiplex PCR, and TCRdb holds only the in-frame ones, with some missing. The sample consists of hundreds of thousands of clones, 90% to 95% of them appearing once. Sequencing used naive CD8+ T cells sorted from blood. The TCR originated in a young man in good health. J is TRBJ2-1 and V is TRBV15; D is unresolved. CDR3 coding DNA: TGTGCCACCAGCAGAGGTGCTACCCAAAGCTCCTACAATGAGCAGTTCTTC. It codes for CATSRGATQSSYNEQFF. Based on the CDR3 plus reference TRBV15 and TRBJ2-1, the full variable domain is DAMVIQNPRYQVTQFGKPVTLSCSQTLNHNVMYWYQQKSSQAPKLLFHYYDKDFNNEADTPDNFQSRRPNTSFCFLDIRSPGLGDTAMYLCATSRGATQSSYNEQFFGPGTRLTVL.